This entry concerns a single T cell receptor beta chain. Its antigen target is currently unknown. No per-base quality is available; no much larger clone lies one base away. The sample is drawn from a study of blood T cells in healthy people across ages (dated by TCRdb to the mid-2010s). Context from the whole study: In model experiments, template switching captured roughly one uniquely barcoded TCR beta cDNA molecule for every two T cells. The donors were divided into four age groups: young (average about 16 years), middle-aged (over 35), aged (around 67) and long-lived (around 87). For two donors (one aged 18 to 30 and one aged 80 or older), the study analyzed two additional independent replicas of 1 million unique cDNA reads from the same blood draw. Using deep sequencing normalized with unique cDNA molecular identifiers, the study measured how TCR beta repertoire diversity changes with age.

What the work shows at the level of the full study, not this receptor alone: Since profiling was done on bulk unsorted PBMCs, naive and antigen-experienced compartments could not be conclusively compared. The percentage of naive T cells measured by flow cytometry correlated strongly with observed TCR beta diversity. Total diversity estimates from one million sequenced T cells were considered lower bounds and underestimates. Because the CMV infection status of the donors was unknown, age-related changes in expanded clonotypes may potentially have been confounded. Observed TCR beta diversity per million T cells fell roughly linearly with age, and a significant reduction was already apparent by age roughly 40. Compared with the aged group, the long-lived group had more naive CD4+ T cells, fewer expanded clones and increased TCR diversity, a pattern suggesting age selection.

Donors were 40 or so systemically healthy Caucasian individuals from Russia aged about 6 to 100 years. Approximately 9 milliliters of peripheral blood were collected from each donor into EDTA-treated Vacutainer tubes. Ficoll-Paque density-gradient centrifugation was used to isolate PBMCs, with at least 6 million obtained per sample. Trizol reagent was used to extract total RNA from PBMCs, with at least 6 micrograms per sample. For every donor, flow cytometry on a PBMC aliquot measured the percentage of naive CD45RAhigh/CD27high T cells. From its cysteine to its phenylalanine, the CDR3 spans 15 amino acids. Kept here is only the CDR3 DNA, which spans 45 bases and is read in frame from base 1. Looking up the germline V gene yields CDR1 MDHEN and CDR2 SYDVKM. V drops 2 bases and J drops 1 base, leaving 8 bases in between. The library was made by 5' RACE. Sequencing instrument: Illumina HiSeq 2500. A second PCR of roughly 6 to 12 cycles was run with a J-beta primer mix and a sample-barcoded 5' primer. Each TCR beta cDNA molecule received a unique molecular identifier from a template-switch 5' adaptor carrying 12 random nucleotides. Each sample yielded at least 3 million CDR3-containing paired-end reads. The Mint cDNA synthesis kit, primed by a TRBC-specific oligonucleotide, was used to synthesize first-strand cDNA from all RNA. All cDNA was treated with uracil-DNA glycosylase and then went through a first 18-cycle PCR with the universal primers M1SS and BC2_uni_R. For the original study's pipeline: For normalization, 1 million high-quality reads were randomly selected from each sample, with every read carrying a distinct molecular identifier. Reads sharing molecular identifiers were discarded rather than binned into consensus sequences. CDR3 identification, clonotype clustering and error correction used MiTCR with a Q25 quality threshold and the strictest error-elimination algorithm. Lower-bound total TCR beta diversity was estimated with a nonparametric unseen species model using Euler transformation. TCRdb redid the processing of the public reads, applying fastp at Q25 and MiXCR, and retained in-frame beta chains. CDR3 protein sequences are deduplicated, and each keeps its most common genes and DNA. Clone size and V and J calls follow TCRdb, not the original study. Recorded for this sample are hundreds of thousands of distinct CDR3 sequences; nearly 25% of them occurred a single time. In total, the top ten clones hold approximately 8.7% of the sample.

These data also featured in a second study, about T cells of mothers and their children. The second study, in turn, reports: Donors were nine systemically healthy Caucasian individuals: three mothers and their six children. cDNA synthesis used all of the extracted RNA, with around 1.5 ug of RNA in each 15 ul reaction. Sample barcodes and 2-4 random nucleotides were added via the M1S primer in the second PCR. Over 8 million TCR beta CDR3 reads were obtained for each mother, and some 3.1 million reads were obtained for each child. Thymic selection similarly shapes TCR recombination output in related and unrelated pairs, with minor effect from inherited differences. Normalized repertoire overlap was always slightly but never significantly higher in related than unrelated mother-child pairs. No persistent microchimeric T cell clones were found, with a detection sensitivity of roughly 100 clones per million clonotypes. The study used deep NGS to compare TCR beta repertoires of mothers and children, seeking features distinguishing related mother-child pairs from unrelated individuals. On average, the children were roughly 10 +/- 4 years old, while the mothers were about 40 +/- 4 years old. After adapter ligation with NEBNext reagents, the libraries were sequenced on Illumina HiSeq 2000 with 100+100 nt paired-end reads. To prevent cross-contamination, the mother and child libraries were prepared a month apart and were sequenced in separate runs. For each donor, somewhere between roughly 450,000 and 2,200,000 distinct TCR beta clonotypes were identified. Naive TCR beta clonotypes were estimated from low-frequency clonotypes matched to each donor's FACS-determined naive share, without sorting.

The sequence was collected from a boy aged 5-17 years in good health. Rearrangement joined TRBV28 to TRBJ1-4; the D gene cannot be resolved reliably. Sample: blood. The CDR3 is CASSLLGITNEKLFF. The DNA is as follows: TGTGCCAGCAGTTTACTGGGAATAACTAATGAAAAACTGTTTTTT.